This T cell receptor beta chain was documented in a study of OX40 agonist ivuxolimab in advanced cancers. As for the study in general: Ivuxolimab, an antibody acting as an agonist of OX40 (CD134), was used to treat patients. Enrollees could have had prior anti-PD-1, anti-PD-L1 or anti-CTLA-4 therapy, which about 40% had received.

The data were produced by immunoSEQ multiplex PCR, yet TCRdb's version contains in-frame clones alone and is incomplete. The table lists tens of thousands of clones, more than 75% of them singletons, with 5.2% in the top ten. This CDR3 has 16 amino acids. Trimming shortened V by 3 bases and J by 5 bases, and 19 bases separated the two germline ends. Germline values: CDR1 LGHNA, CDR2 YSLEER. The sequence derives from an adult with an advanced solid tumor such as melanoma, head and neck, liver or kidney cancer. The chain uses TRBV4-3 and TRBJ1-1; no definite D call. Sample: CD4+ or CD8+ T cells sorted from blood, taken in a trial of the OX40 agonist ivuxolimab. CDR3 nucleotide sequence: TGCGCCAGCAGCCACGCTCTCATGGGTGGTGGGACTGAAGCTTTCTTT. This gives the protein CASSHALMGGGTEAFF.